These T cell receptor beta chains were read from a single sample in a study of graft-versus-host responses after intestinal transplantation. TCRdb's table, derived via immunoSEQ multiplex PCR, lists solely in-frame clones and lacks some. The repertoire holds 40,000 or so clones, with about 92% as singletons. The sequences come from PBMCs, collected almost 750 days after intestinal transplantation. The receptor source for this set is a human patient who received an intestinal transplant, so some T cells may come from the graft donor. Both conserved end residues are trimmed from each CDR3.

CDR3	V	J	length
ASSDLSGTGEAF	TRBV9	TRBJ1-1	12
ASSVREGPSSYNEQF	TRBV28	TRBJ2-1	15
ASSDGQAGYYEQY	TRBV14	TRBJ2-7	13
ASSPDRDHEQY	TRBV7-6	TRBJ2-7	11
ASSYSGTGDLFF	TRBV6-6	TRBJ1-1	12
ASSQEPAGQETQY	TRBV4-1	TRBJ2-5	13
ASGLVAGRTGELF	TRBV12-5	TRBJ2-2	13
ASSSSYEQY	TRBV5-4	TRBJ2-7	9
ASSYGGAGYT	TRBV6-5	TRBJ1-2	10
ASSFTSGPYNEQF	TRBV7-9	TRBJ2-1	13
ASDRRGGTGELF	TRBV5-5	TRBJ2-2	12
ASSSTGTEQY	TRBV28	TRBJ2-7	10
ASSSGQSYTGELF	TRBV7-3	TRBJ2-2	13
ASSLASQGASPDTQY	TRBV7-6	TRBJ2-3	15
ASTQVPDGMNYGYT	TRBV4-1	TRBJ1-2	14
ASSVTSGAQETQY	TRBV9	TRBJ2-5	13
ATLQPRASYEQY	TRBV28	TRBJ2-7	12
ASSLQGVASGNTIY	TRBV5-4	TRBJ1-3	14
ASSIAQTGLIQETQY	TRBV19	TRBJ2-5	15
ASSTRHEIYEQY	TRBV7-9	TRBJ2-7	12
ASSYARGSAGELF	TRBV6-5	TRBJ2-2	13
ASSPPMGTDTQY	TRBV18	TRBJ2-3	12
ASSFERDRALNYGYT	TRBV5-6	TRBJ1-2	15
ASSPDGGLIFYEQY	TRBV18	TRBJ2-7	14
ASSYRQGEAF	TRBV6-6	TRBJ1-1	10
ASSQESVGGHFGYT	TRBV4-1	TRBJ1-2	14
ASSLTNYNEQF	TRBV7-3	TRBJ2-1	11
ASSYQGLKNIQY	TRBV14	TRBJ2-4	12
ASSLGRNEQF	TRBV7-2	TRBJ2-1	10
ASSTRTGALNEQF	TRBV6-5	TRBJ2-1	13
ASSLRARELF	TRBV19	TRBJ2-2	10
ASSQEPSSGANVLT	TRBV4-1	TRBJ2-6	14
ASSEGGDYGYT	TRBV6-4	TRBJ1-2	11
ASSVGGLNNYGYT	TRBV9	TRBJ1-2	13